The T cell receptor beta chain under discussion was sequenced for a study of identical twins. General observations from the study: Invariant populations such as MAIT and iNKT cells could partly muddle zero-insertion analyses. Conclusions leaned on cross-sectional statistical analysis and did not track the same donors over time.

With regard to this clonotype: What it recognizes is unknown.

Template switching supplied a universal primer site; unique molecular identifiers were carried on the cDNA. Using its own MiXCR run on the 5' RACE reads, TCRdb lists one record per CDR3 protein. The sample lists some 730,000 distinct CDR3 sequences, roughly 18% seen once, with about an eighth in the top ten. The germline V and J ends were trimmed by 1 base and 7 bases, with 15 bases remaining between them. The germline V gene encodes CDR1 SGHTS and CDR2 YDEGEE. The CDR3 covers 15 residues. In addition, the sample was reused for a study of T cells expressing NK-cell markers.

J is TRBJ1-5 and V is TRBV5-8; D is perhaps TRBD1 (5 bases). The specimen was PBMCs. This sequence was found in a woman aged 18-35 years in good health. CDR3 protein: CASSLLRGRFQPQHF. The CDR3 nucleotides are TGTGCCAGCAGCTTGCTGAGGGGTAGGTTCCAGCCCCAGCATTTT. The variable domain in full, with the rest retrieved from reference TRBV5-8 and TRBJ1-5, is EAGVTQSPTHLIKTRGQQATLRCSPISGHTSVYWYQQALGLGLQFLLWYDEGEERNRGNFPPRFSGRQFPNYSSELNVNALELEDSALYLCASSLLRGRFQPQHFGDGTRLSIL.